The 19 T cell receptor beta chains listed next were all sequenced from one sample in a study of glioma-infiltrating T cells. Using RNA template, CDR3s of TCR alpha and beta were amplified with iRepertoire arm-PCR. Via MiXCR, TCRdb re-called the multiplex PCR reads, giving one row per CDR3 protein. The profile shows more than 300,000 distinct CDR3 sequences, about two fifths of them singletons. The sample taken for sequencing was glioma tissue, nonneoplastic brain tissue, or PBMCs (not recorded which). The origin of the receptors is a human donor with low-grade glioma or glioblastoma, undergoing nonglioma brain surgery, or in good health (not recorded which).

This clonotype was detected a few times. This chain links TRBV20-1 with TRBJ2-3, with D possibly being TRBD1 (5 bases). V lost 2 bases to trimming and J lost 6 bases, with 6 bases between them. Germline values: CDR1 DFQATT, CDR2 SNEGSKA (reference sequence). This CDR3 has 11 amino acids. This chain's CDR3 is CSARKGDTQYF. In DNA, the CDR3 is TGCAGTGCTAGAAAGGGGGATACGCAGTATTTT.

This clonotype was counted a few times. This chain uses TRBV11-3 with TRBJ2-1, with D possibly TRBD2 on 5 matching bases. Germline V lookup: CDR1 SGHNT, CDR2 YENEEA. The CDR3 has 16 residues. Trimming shortened V by 5 bases and J by 3 bases, and 17 bases separated the two germline ends. CDR3 amino acids: CASSLGSSSDYNEQFF. The CDR3, as DNA: TGTGCCAGCAGCCTAGGGTCTAGCAGTGACTACAATGAGCAGTTCTTC.

A note on this clonotype: One end of the junction is discordant with germline, which a read error may explain. The V call is TRBV4-1, the J call TRBJ1-6; D unclear. The CDR3 is made up of 15 amino acids. Germline values: CDR1 MGHRA, CDR2 YSYEKL. The CDR3 nucleotides are TGCGCCAGCAGCCAAGATAGAGGCAGAAATTCAGCCCTCCACTTT. Encoded protein: CASSQDRGRNSALHF.

The chain has TRBV12-3 or TRBV12-4 and TRBJ1-1; D is unresolved. The CDR3 sequence is 12 residues long. V was clipped by 5 bases and J by 6 bases, with 10 bases between them. The CDR3 DNA follows: TGTGCCAGCAGTCCCTATACCGCTGAAGCTTTCTTT. It codes for CASSPYTAEAFF.

This clonotype was found a few times. V gene TRBV20-1 combines with J gene TRBJ2-5, with 9 bases matching TRBD2. V was pared by 0 bases and J by 1 base, with 12 bases of the junction left unmatched. The CDR3 is 18 amino acids. Per germline, CDR1 DFQATT and CDR2 SNEGSKA (reference sequence). The CDR3 loop reads CSARDPSSGRLSQETQYF. The CDR3 coding sequence is TGCAGTGCTAGAGATCCATCGAGCGGGAGGCTGTCCCAAGAGACCCAGTACTTC.

The chain links TRBV20-1 to TRBJ2-7, with 11 positions matching TRBD2. V lost 0 bases to trimming and J lost 3 bases; unmatched junction nucleotides: 7. Germline values: CDR1 DFQATT, CDR2 SNEGSKA (reference sequence). The CDR3 runs to 16 residues. The chain's CDR3 is CSARDSSGRFFYEQYF. CDR3 DNA: TGCAGTGCTAGAGATTCTAGCGGGAGGTTTTTCTACGAGCAGTACTTC.

This clonotype was seen many times. The rearrangement links TRBV20-1 to TRBJ2-1; D is possibly TRBD1 (5 bases). Germline V CDR1 and CDR2: DFQATT, SNEGSKA (reference sequence). The CDR3 extends over 15 amino acids. The V and J ends lost 5 bases and 0 bases respectively, with 14 bases between them. CDR3 residues: CSAEPNRLSYNEQFF. The CDR3 region has the DNA TGCAGTGCTGAACCCAACAGGCTCTCCTACAATGAGCAGTTCTTC.

This clonotype appeared a few times. The rearrangement uses TRBV7-2 and TRBJ1-2; 8 bases line up with TRBD1. The CDR3 covers 15 residues. Germline V gene sequence: CDR1 SGHTA, CDR2 FQGNSA. With 1 base clipped from V and 4 bases from J, the junction kept 5 bases outside the gene matches. The DNA for the CDR3 is TGTGCCAGCAGCTTAGGGGCAGGGGGCAGCTATGGCTACACCTTC. Its translation is CASSLGAGGSYGYTF.

This clonotype appeared many times. CDR3: CSVETFPQETQYF. The CDR3 nucleotides are TGCAGTGTGGAGACCTTCCCACAAGAGACCCAGTACTTC. The chain couples TRBV20-1 to TRBJ2-5; D is unresolved. V dropped 7 bases and J dropped 2 bases, with 14 bases sitting between them. In germline, CDR1 is DFQATT, CDR2 SNEGSKA (reference sequence). The CDR3 consists of 13 residues.

This clonotype was counted between two and nine times. The rearrangement uses TRBV29-1 and TRBJ1-1, with TRBD1 as a possible D gene (5 bases). The germline V and J ends were trimmed by 6 bases and 5 bases, with 22 bases remaining between them. Germline assignment: CDR1 SQVTM and CDR2 ANQGSEA. This CDR3 region has 15 residues. CDR3 sequence (DNA): TGCAGCGTCCCCGGGGCGCCGGCTCCGGGTACTGAAGCTTTCTTT. Amino acid sequence: CSVPGAPAPGTEAFF.

In regard to this clonotype: The junction differs from germline at one of its ends, possibly a read error. The rearrangement uses TRBV19 and TRBJ1-5; TRBD1 matches at 7 bases. Per germline, CDR1 LNHDA and CDR2 SQIVND (reference sequence). The CDR3 spans 13 residues. The CDR3 region is CASSIEVGQHQHF. CDR3 sequence (DNA): TGTGCCAGTAGTATAGAGGTGGGACAGCACCAGCATTTT.

This clonotype was seen many times. The chain recombines TRBV27 with TRBJ2-3; TRBD2 aligns across 7 bases. Trimming at V came to 5 bases and at J to 3 bases, leaving 11 bases not matched to a gene. Germline CDR1 reads MNHEY; CDR2 reads SMNVEV (reference sequence). This CDR3 has 16 residues. The CDR3 here is CASSRSSGTTTDTQYF. CDR3 DNA: TGTGCCAGCAGTCGGTCTAGCGGCACCACAACAGATACGCAGTATTTT.

Ten or more counts support this clonotype. This sequence joins TRBV28 and TRBJ1-2; weak D call: TRBD1 (5 bases). The CDR3 consists of 16 residues. Germline CDR1 MDHEN, CDR2 SYDVKM. V was cut by 5 bases and J by 7 bases, with 23 bases left in between. CDR3 residues: CASSHRRGSPLGGYTF. The CDR3 nucleotides are TGTGCCAGCAGTCATAGACGGGGGAGCCCTTTGGGTGGCTACACCTTC.

This clonotype showed up many times. The J gene is TRBJ2-7, the V gene TRBV6-2 or TRBV6-3; 9 bases fit TRBD1. There are 15 residues in the CDR3. The V gene end was trimmed by 4 bases and the J gene end by 5 bases; junction bases not matched to a gene: 9. Germline CDR1 is MNHEY and CDR2 is SVGEGT. The DNA of the CDR3 is TGTGCCAGCAGTTCCGGACAGGGGAGTTGGAACGAGCAGTACTTC. Protein product: CASSSGQGSWNEQYF.

The table lists this clonotype with many counts. The chain couples TRBV27 to TRBJ2-7, with D possibly being TRBD1 (7 bases). CDR3 length: 14 amino acids. The V and J ends lost 6 bases and 7 bases respectively, with 19 bases between them. CDR1 is MNHEY, CDR2 SMNVEV, per germline (reference sequence). CDR3 bases: TGTGCCAGCAGCTATGATCGGACAGGAGGGGAGCAGTACTTC. It specifies CASSYDRTGGEQYF.

This chain joins TRBV29-1 and TRBJ1-2; weak D call: TRBD1 (5 bases). Germline-derived CDR1 and CDR2 are SQVTM and ANQGSEA. This CDR3 region has 15 residues. The V and J ends lost 3 bases and 8 bases respectively, with 22 bases between them. The CDR3 protein is CSVEKDTQWDGGYTF. The CDR3 coding sequence is TGCAGCGTTGAGAAGGACACCCAGTGGGATGGGGGCTACACCTTC.

The chain joins TRBV6-1 to TRBJ1-2, with 7 positions matching TRBD1. The germline V gene encodes CDR1 MNHNS and CDR2 SASEGT. After removal of 11 bases from V and 7 bases from J, the junction contained 13 bases not matched to a gene. There are 13 residues in the CDR3. The CDR3 DNA sequence: TGTGCCTGCGAACAGGGGTCTGGTGGTGGCTACACCTTC. Translation gives CACEQGSGGGYTF.

Comments on this clonotype: Compared with germline, one end of the junction differs, possibly owing to a read error. The CDR3 region is CASSTRQGPVYCYTF. In nucleotides, the CDR3 is TGTGCCAGCAGCACCCGACAGGGTCCTGTCTATTGCTACACCTTC. The gene calls are TRBV7-2 and TRBJ1-2; 7 nucleotides line up with TRBD1. CDR3 length: 15 amino acids. Germline V gives CDR1 SGHTA, CDR2 FQGNSA.

The chain links TRBV12-3 or TRBV12-4 to TRBJ1-1, with D hard to call. V shed 7 bases and J shed 5 bases, with 14 bases lying between them. CDR3 size: 13 residues. The CDR3 DNA reads as TGTGCCAGCACTACGATCGAGGATACTGAAGCTTTCTTT. This encodes CASTTIEDTEAFF.